This entry describes one T cell receptor (beta chain). Germline CDR1 SGHTA, CDR2 FQGNSA. The germline V and J ends were trimmed by 2 bases and 5 bases, with 12 bases remaining between them. The CDR3 sequence is 14 residues long. Some clones are missing from TCRdb's copy, which holds only in-frame ones; the method was immunoSEQ multiplex PCR. The data hold some 150,000 clones, with 86% observed a single time. These data are taken from a study of radiation and T cells in renal cell carcinoma. Regarding time point: blood 4 weeks post-SBRT, at nephrectomy. Specified treatment: 15 Gy SBRT to primary tumor, nephrectomy 4 weeks later.

The sample in question was blood, obtained from a patient whose treatment included radiotherapy and nephrectomy. The chain employs TRBV7-2 and TRBJ2-5; D is possibly TRBD1 (5 bases). The TCR originated in a woman aged 45-59 years with renal cell carcinoma. The CDR3 nucleotides read TGTGCCAGCAGCTTACTACAGGTTGGGGAGACCCAGTACTTC. Translation gives CASSLLQVGETQYF.